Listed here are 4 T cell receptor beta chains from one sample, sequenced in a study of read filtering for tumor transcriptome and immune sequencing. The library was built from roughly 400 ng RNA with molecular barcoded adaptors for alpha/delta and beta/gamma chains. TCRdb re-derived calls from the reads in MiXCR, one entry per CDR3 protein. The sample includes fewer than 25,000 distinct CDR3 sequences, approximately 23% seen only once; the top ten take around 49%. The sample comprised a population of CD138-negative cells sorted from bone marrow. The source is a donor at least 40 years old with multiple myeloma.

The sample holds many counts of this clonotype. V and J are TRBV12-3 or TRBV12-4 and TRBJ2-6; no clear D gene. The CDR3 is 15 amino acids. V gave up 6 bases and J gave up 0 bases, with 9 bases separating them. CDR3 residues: CASSPTDSGANVLTF. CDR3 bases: TGTGCCAGCAGCCCTACAGACTCTGGGGCCAACGTCCTGACTTTC.

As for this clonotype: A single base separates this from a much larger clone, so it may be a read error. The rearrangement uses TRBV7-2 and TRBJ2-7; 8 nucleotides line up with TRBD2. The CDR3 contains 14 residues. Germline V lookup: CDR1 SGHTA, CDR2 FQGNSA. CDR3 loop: CASSLGGGPYEQHF. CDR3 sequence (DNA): TGTGCCAGCAGCTTAGGCGGGGGGCCCTACGAGCAGCACTTC.

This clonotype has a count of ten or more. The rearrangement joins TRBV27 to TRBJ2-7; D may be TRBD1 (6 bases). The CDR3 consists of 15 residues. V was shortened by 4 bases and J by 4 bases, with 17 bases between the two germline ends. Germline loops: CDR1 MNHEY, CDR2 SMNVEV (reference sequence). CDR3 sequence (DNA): TGTGCCAGCAGTTGGTCCGGGACATGGATTTACGAGCAGTACTTC. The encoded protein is CASSWSGTWIYEQYF.

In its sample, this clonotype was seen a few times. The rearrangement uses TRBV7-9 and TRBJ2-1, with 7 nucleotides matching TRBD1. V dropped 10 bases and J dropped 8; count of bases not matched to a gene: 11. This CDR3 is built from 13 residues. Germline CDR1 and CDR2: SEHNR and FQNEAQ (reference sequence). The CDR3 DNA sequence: TGTGCCACGACAGGGTCCAAGACGTATGAGCAGTTCTTC. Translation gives CATTGSKTYEQFF.